The entry below gives a single T cell receptor beta chain sequence along with its context. TCRdb processed the RT-PCR reads anew with MiXCR; each CDR3 protein has one entry. The data show about a million distinct CDR3 sequences, with 15% to 20% seen just once and 6% held by the top ten. Looked up from germline, CDR1 is DFQATT and CDR2 is SNEGSKA (reference sequence). V was clipped by 3 bases and J by 5 bases; unmatched bases: 5. The CDR3 is made up of 14 amino acids. The sample comes from a study of patients and donors after allogeneic stem cell transplantation. Sequenced sample: blood, either unsorted or a sorted T cell fraction (not recorded which). This clonotype was obtained from a human donor who was either an allogeneic HSCT recipient or a stem cell or donor lymphocyte infusion donor (not recorded which). It is not recorded whose cells these are; they may come from a transplant donor. V usage is TRBV20-1 and J usage is TRBJ2-2, with 8 positions matching TRBD1. For the CDR3, the DNA is TGCAGTGCTAGTGGGGGGACAGGTACCGGGGAGCTGTTTTTT. Translated, it gives CSASGGTGTGELFF.